The next 5 T cell receptor beta chains were all read from a single sample in a study of shared clonotypes between healthy human individuals. Naivety among CD8 cells was defined by CD45RO negativity and positive CCR7 selection, thereby excluding terminally differentiated effector memory CD45RA+ cells. The repertoire was sequenced with immunoSEQ multiplex PCR; TCRdb's copy has only in-frame clones and lacks some. There are fewer than 1 million clones in the sample; 96% occur only once, and less than 0.25% lies in the top ten. The sample was naive CD8+ T cells sorted from blood. The source is a man aged 30 to 45 in good health.

CDR3 in DNA: TGTGCCAGCAGCTCCCCCGGAGGCGGGAGGGCGAGTTATAATGAGCAGTTCTTC. Translation gives CASSSPGGGRASYNEQFF. The chain couples TRBV7-6 to TRBJ2-1; 9 nucleotides match TRBD2. Germline assignment: CDR1 SGHVS and CDR2 FNYEAQ. The CDR3 runs to 18 residues. V lost 4 bases to trimming and J lost 7 bases; unmatched junction nucleotides: 17.

V gene TRBV27 combines with J gene TRBJ2-1; TRBD2 aligns across 14 bases. This CDR3 has 16 residues. Germline-derived CDR1 and CDR2 are MNHEY and SMNVEV (reference sequence). Unmatched junction bases numbered 8, after V lost 5 bases and J lost 8 bases. Written as DNA, the CDR3 is TGTGCCAGCAGTCCCGGGACTAGCGGGAGTTACTATGAGCAGTTCTTC. It specifies CASSPGTSGSYYEQFF.

The CDR3 nucleotides read TGTGCCTGGAGTCCTCTAGGGGTGGAGGAGACCCAGTACTTC. Translated: CAWSPLGVEETQYF. The rearrangement joins TRBV30 to TRBJ2-5; D is possibly TRBD1 (5 bases). Trimming stripped 2 bases from V and 5 bases from J, with 15 bases between. The length of the CDR3 is 14 residues. Germline loops: CDR1 GTSNPN, CDR2 SVGIG (reference sequence).

The chain links TRBV6-5 to TRBJ2-2; either TRBD1 or TRBD2 may fit D (5 bases each). The CDR3 has 11 residues. From germline, CDR1 is MNHEY and CDR2 SVGAGI. V was clipped by 8 bases and J by 7 bases, with 8 bases between them. This chain's CDR3 is CASGGFGELFF. The CDR3 region has the DNA TGTGCCAGCGGGGGATTCGGGGAGCTGTTTTTT.

This chain connects TRBV30 to TRBJ2-2, with no clear D. The length of the CDR3 is 15 residues. V lost 0 bases and J 0 bases, leaving 8 bases between the germline ends. In germline, CDR1 is GTSNPN, CDR2 SVGIG (reference sequence). CDR3 amino acids: CAWSVTLPNTGELFF. In nucleotides, the CDR3 is TGTGCCTGGAGTGTAACTCTACCGAACACCGGGGAGCTGTTTTTT.